The rows below give T cell receptor beta chains drawn from one sample of a study of blood T cell repertoires in COVID-19. The assay was immunoSEQ multiplex PCR, and TCRdb's table has in-frame clones only and misses some. The top ten clones hold roughly 11% of a sample with a few hundred thousand clones, roughly 89% of them seen once. Sequenced: peripheral blood. The receptors shown here come from a woman aged 25-40 years with COVID-19, enrolled during active disease. Each CDR3 is given with its conserved first and last residue. D genes are given only for firm matches. Expanded clones are given a class, and other clones once, few, many or no size at all.

clone_size j_call v_call d_call cdr3_aa cdr3_nt
NA TRBJ2-2 TRBV3-1/TRBV3-2 TRBD2 CASSQVRAGGRTGELFF TGTGCCAGCAGCCAAGTACGCGCGGGGGGGCGGACCGGGGAGCTGTTTTTT
NA TRBJ2-7 TRBV28 NA CASSLPHLKRYF TGTGCCAGCAGTTTACCTCATCTTAAGCGGTACTTC
NA TRBJ1-1 TRBV19 NA CASSITGYSEAFF TGTGCCAGTAGTATCACAGGGTACTCTGAAGCTTTCTTT
NA TRBJ2-5 TRBV9 NA CASSPGRGVETQYF TGTGCCAGCAGCCCGGGGAGGGGGGTGGAGACCCAGTACTTC
once TRBJ1-2 TRBV29-1 NA CSVSSGGSDGYTF TGCAGCGTATCCAGCGGGGGATCAGATGGCTACACCTTC
NA TRBJ2-1 TRBV24-1 NA CATSDPAVYNEQFF TGTGCCACCAGTGATCCTGCGGTTTACAATGAGCAGTTCTTC
NA TRBJ2-3 TRBV2 TRBD2 CASSEGGTSGLSTDTQYF TGTGCCAGCAGTGAAGGTGGGACTAGCGGGCTTAGCACAGATACGCAGTATTTT
NA TRBJ1-6 TRBV6-5 NA CASVLQGNSPLHF TGTGCCAGCGTCCTACAGGGAAATTCACCCCTCCACTTT
NA TRBJ2-2 TRBV6-5 NA CASSYLVATGELFF TGTGCCAGCAGTTACTTAGTCGCCACCGGGGAGCTGTTTTTT
NA TRBJ1-6 TRBV28 TRBD1 CASRRDSSPLHF TGTGCCAGCAGGCGGGACAGTTCACCCCTCCACTTT
NA TRBJ1-2 TRBV6-5 TRBD1 CASSYTTGGEGYTF TGTGCCAGCAGTTACACGACAGGGGGTGAGGGCTACACCTTC
once TRBJ2-1 TRBV6-6 TRBD2 CASSSLRRGGPGLFF TGTGCCAGCAGTTCCCTTAGGCGGGGGGGCCCCGGTCTGTTCTTC
NA TRBJ2-3 TRBV5-1 NA CATRGVSDTQYF TGCGCCACCCGCGGGGTTTCAGATACGCAGTATTTT
NA TRBJ2-1 TRBV28 NA CATTRDTYNEQFF TGTGCCACTACCCGGGACACGTACAATGAGCAGTTCTTC
NA TRBJ2-1 TRBV19 TRBD1 CASSIGGQEYNEQFF TGTGCCAGTAGTATAGGGGGACAGGAATACAATGAGCAGTTCTTC